The T cell receptor beta chain described here comes from a study of CD8 T cells in ankylosing spondylitis. This clonotype was observed a few times. The CDR3 is made up of 15 amino acids. V lost 5 bases and J 3 bases, leaving 14 bases between the germline ends. Germline-derived CDR1 and CDR2 are SGHTA and FQGTGA. Using its own MiXCR run on the 5' RACE reads, TCRdb lists one record per CDR3 protein. The table shows some 250,000 distinct CDR3 sequences, with about 10% occurring only once. The specimen sequenced was blood, either unsorted or a sorted T cell fraction (not recorded which). The chain uses TRBV7-3 and TRBJ2-1; the D gene is possibly TRBD2 (7 bases). The sequence was collected from a male donor with ankylosing spondylitis or in good health (not recorded which). CDR3 nucleotides: TGTGCCAGCAGCCCCGGGGGGCCCTTCTACAATGAGCAGTTCTTC. As protein: CASSPGGPFYNEQFF.